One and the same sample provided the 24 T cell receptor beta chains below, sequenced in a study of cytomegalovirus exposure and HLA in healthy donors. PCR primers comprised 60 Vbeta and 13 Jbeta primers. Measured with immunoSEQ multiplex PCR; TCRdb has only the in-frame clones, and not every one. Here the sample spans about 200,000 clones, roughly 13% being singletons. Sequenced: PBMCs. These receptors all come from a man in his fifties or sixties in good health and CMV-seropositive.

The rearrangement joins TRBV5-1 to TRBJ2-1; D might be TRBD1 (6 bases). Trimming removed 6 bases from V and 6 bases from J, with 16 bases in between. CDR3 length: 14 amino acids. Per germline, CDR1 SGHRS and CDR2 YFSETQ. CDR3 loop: CASNRDQGGNEQFF. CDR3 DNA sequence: TGCGCCAGCAACAGGGACCAAGGAGGCAATGAGCAGTTCTTC.

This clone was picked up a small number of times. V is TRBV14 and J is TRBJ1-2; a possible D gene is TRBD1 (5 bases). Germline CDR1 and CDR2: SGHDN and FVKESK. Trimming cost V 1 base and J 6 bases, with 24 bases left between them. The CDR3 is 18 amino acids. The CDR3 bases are TGTGCCAGCAGCCAAGTAGGAACTTCCGGTTTGAAGGGGCATGGCTACACCTTC. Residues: CASSQVGTSGLKGHGYTF.

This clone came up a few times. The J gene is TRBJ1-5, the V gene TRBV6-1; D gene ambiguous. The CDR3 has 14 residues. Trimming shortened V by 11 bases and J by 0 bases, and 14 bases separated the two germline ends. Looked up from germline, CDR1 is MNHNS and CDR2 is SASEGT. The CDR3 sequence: CAGREGNSNQPQHF. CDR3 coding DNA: TGTGCCGGACGGGAGGGAAATAGCAATCAGCCCCAGCATTTT.

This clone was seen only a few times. CDR3 in amino acids: CASSLREKVFF. The DNA for the CDR3 is TGTGCCAGCAGCTTGAGGGAGAAGGTATTCTTC. The chain links TRBV7-9 to TRBJ2-1; possible D gene TRBD2, 5 bases. There are 11 residues in the CDR3. The V end lost 3 bases, the J end lost 16 bases, and 13 bases lay between the germline ends. Looked up from germline, CDR1 is SEHNR and CDR2 is FQNEAQ (reference sequence).

For the CDR3, the DNA is TGTGCCAGCAGCTTGGTACCGGGGGCAGGGGGCTATGGCTACACCTTC. Protein: CASSLVPGAGGYGYTF. V is TRBV5-6 and J is TRBJ1-2; 7 bases fit TRBD1. The CDR3 is made up of 16 amino acids. The J segment lost 4 bases and the V segment lost 0 bases, leaving 9 bases of the junction unmatched. Germline V CDR1 and CDR2: SGHDT, YYEEEE.

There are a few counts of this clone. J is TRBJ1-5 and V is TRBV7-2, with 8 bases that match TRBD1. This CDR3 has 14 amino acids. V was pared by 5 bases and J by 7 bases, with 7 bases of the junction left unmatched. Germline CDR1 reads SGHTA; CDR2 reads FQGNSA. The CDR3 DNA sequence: TGTGCCAGCAGCCCGGACAGGGAGGGACAGCCCCAGCATTTT. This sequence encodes CASSPDREGQPQHF. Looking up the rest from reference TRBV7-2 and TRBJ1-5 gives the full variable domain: GAGVSQSPSNKVTEKGKDVELRCDPISGHTALYWYRQSLGQGLEFLIYFQGNSAPDKSGLPSDRFSAERTGGSVSTLTIQRTQQEDSAVYLCASSPDREGQPQHFGDGTRLSIL.

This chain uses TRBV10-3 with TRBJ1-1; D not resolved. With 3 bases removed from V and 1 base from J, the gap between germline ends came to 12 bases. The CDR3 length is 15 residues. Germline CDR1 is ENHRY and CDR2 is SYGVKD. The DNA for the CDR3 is TGTGCCATCAGTGACGAGGCCATATCGAACACTGAAGCTTTCTTT. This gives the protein CAISDEAISNTEAFF.

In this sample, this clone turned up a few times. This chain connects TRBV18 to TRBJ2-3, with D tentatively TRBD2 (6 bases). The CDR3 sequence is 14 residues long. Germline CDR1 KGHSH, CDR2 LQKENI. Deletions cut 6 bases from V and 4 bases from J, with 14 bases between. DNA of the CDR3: TGTGCCAGCTCCGAAATGGCGGGGCCAGATACGCAGTATTTT. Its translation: CASSEMAGPDTQYF.

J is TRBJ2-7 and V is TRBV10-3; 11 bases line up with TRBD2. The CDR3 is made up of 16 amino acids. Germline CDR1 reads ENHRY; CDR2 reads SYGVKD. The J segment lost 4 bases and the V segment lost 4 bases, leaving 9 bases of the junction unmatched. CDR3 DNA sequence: TGTGCCATCAGTGGTAGCGGGGGGGCTACCCCTTACGAGCAGTACGTC. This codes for CAISGSGGATPYEQYV.

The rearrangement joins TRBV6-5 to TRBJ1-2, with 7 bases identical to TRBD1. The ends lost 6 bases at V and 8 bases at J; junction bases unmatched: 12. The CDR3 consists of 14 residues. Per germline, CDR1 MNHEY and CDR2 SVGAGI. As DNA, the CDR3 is TGTGCCAGCAGGCGAAGACAGGGTCTTTGGGGCTACACCTTC. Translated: CASRRRQGLWGYTF.

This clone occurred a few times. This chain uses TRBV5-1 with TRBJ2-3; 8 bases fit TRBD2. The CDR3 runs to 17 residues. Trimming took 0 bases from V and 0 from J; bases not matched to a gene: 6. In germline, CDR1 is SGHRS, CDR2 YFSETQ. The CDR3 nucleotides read TGCGCCAGCAGCTTGGGGGTAGCGGGGCCGAGCACAGATACGCAGTATTTT. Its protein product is CASSLGVAGPSTDTQYF. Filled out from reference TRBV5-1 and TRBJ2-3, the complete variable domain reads KAGVTQTPRYLIKTRGQQVTLSCSPISGHRSVSWYQQTPGQGLQFLFEYFSETQRNKGNFPGRFSGRQFSNSRSEMNVSTLELGDSALYLCASSLGVAGPSTDTQYFGPGTRLTVL.

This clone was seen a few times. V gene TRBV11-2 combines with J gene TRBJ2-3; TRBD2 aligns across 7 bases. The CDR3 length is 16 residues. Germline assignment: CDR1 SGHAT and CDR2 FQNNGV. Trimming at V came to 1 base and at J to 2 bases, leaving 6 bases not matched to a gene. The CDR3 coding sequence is TGTGCCAGCAGCTTAGGCTCTAGCGGATCCACAGATACGCAGTATTTT. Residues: CASSLGSSGSTDTQYF.

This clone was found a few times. CDR3 residues: CAGDRNYGYTF. CDR3 nucleotide sequence: TGTGCCGGGGACAGGAACTATGGCTACACCTTC. The chain joins TRBV7-9 to TRBJ1-2; 8 nucleotides align to TRBD1. V was pared by 11 bases and J by 2 bases, with 1 base of the junction left unmatched. CDR1 is SEHNR and CDR2 is FQNEAQ in the germline V gene (reference sequence). The CDR3 extends over 11 amino acids.

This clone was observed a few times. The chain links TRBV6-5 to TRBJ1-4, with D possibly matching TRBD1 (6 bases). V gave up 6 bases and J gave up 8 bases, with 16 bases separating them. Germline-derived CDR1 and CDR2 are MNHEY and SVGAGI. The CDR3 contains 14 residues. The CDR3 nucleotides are TGTGCCAGCAGACACGAGGGGGTTGAAGAAAAACTGTTTTTT. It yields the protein CASRHEGVEEKLFF.

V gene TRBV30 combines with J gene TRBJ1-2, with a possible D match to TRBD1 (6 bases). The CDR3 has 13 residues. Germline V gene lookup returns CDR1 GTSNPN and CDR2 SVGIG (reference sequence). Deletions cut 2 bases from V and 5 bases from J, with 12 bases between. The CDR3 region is CAWSTGGVYGYTF. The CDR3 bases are TGTGCCTGGAGTACGGGGGGCGTGTATGGCTACACCTTC.

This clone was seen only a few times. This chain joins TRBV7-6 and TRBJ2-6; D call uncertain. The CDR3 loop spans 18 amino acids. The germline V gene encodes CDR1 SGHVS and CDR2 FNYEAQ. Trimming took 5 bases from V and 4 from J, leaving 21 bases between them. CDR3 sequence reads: CASSPDPVSAVGANVLTF. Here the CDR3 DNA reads TGTGCCAGCAGCCCCGACCCCGTCTCGGCGGTCGGGGCCAACGTCCTGACTTTC.

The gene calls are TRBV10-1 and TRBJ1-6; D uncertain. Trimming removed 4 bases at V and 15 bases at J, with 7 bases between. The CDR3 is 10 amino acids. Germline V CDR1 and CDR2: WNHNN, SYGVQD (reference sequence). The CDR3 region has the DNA TGCGCCAGCAGTGTCTGTTGCCTCCACTTT. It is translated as CASSVCCLHF.

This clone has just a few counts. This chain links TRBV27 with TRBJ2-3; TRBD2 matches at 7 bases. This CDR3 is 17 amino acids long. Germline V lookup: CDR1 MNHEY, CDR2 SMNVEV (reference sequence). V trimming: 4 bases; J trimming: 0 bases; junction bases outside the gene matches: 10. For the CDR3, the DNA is TGTGCCAGCAGTTCCGCCTTAAGCGGGGTTAGCACAGATACGCAGTATTTT. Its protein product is CASSSALSGVSTDTQYF.

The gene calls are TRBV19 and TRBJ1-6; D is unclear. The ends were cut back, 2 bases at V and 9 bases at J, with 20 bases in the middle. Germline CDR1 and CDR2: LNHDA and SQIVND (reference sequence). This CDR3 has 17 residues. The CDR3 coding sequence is TGTGCCAGTAGTATACTGCCGGACTCCCTAGGCAGTTCACCCCTCCACTTT. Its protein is CASSILPDSLGSSPLHF.

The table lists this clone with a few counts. The CDR3 sequence is CASSQLLARVETFF. DNA for the CDR3: TGTGCCAGCAGCCAACTGCTCGCCAGGGTGGAAACTTTCTTT. This chain connects TRBV7-9 to TRBJ1-1; weak D call: TRBD1 (5 bases). CDR3 size: 14 residues. Trimming left V 5 bases short and J 12 bases short, with 22 bases between. Germline V gives CDR1 SEHNR, CDR2 FQNEAQ (reference sequence).

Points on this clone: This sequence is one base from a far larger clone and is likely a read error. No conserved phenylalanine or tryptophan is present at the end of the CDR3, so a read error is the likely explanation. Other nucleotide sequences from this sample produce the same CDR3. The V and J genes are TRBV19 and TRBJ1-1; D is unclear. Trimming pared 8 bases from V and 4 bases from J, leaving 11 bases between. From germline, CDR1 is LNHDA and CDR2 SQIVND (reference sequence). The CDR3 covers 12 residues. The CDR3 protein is CASGLEGTEAFL. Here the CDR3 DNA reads TGTGCCAGTGGATTAGAGGGCACTGAAGCTTTCTTG.

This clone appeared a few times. The CDR3 DNA is TGTGCCAGTAGCACCGCAGGGTGGGAAACTGAAGCTTTCTTT. It is translated as CASSTAGWETEAFF. This chain joins TRBV19 and TRBJ1-1; tentatively, D is TRBD1 (5 bases). V dropped 6 bases and J dropped 5 bases, with 16 bases sitting between them. The germline V gene encodes CDR1 LNHDA and CDR2 SQIVND (reference sequence). The CDR3 contains 14 residues.

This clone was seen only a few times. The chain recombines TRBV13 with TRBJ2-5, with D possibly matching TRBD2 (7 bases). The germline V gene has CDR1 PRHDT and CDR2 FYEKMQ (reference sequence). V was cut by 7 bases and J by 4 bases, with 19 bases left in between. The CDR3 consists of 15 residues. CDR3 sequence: CASKGTGGELETQYF. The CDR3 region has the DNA TGTGCCAGCAAGGGTACGGGGGGCGAATTAGAGACCCAGTACTTC.

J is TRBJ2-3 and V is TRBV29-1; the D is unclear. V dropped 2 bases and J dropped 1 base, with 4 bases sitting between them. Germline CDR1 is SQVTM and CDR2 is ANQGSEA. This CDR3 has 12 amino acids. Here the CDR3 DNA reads TGCAGCGTTGAACAGGGCACAGATACGCAGTATTTT. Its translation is CSVEQGTDTQYF.